This is a list of T cell receptor beta chains from one sample in a study of human T cells and chemical hapten exposure. One entry per CDR3 protein, called by TCRdb with MiXCR from the RACE reads. Of fewer than 100,000 distinct CDR3 sequences detected, 9.5% to 15% appear once; the ten largest clones hold approximately 2.1%. The sequenced sample was whole blood, obtained in connection with sensitization to the hapten diphenylcyclopropenone (DPC). The receptors shown here come from a woman between 35 and 50 years old with alopecia areata. Some clones in this sample may be carry-over from other donors' samples. The conserved cysteine and the conserved F or W are not part of the CDR3 here. Fields, in order: V gene, J gene, CDR3 length, CDR3 protein.

>TRBV7-2|TRBJ2-7|13
ASSQLGDRDYEQY
>TRBV12-3/TRBV12-4|TRBJ1-5|11
ASSLTTIQPQH
>TRBV7-9|TRBJ1-1|11
ASSLAGAPEAF
>TRBV7-3|TRBJ2-1|17
ASSPFGLGTSGMKVEQF
>TRBV6-2/TRBV6-3|TRBJ2-7|15
ASSLPSRTREDYEQY
>TRBV29-1|TRBJ2-7|17
SVVLAGLAGGGLSYEQY
>TRBV5-4|TRBJ2-2|14
ASSVGQGGGAGELF
>TRBV9|TRBJ1-2|11
ASSVSEYYGYT
>TRBV20-1|TRBJ2-1|13
SANGGASGRNEQF
>TRBV28|TRBJ1-4|10
ASSLLREKLF
>TRBV28|TRBJ2-7|10
ASSLTYYEQY
>TRBV4-1|TRBJ2-1|13
ASSGAGAVFNEQF
>TRBV10-3|TRBJ1-3|11
AISEVVGNTIY
>TRBV12-3/TRBV12-4|TRBJ1-5|12
ASSSGRGGQPQH
>TRBV7-8|TRBJ2-2|13
ASSRRGADTGELF
>TRBV7-9|TRBJ1-6|10
ASSLDGSPLH
>TRBV7-8|TRBJ2-2|16
ASSLAQEGQGGTGELF
>TRBV7-3|TRBJ1-4|14
ASSYDPGMREEKLF
>TRBV5-1|TRBJ1-1|11
ASAPGSVSSAF
>TRBV4-2|TRBJ2-7|12
ASSQDASSYEQY
>TRBV6-2/TRBV6-3|TRBJ2-7|18
ASRPPDRGRSSERSYEQY
>TRBV4-1|TRBJ2-7|14
ASSPSGVGLVYEQY
>TRBV7-9|TRBJ2-2|14
ASSSPTEGGTGELF
>TRBV12-3/TRBV12-4|TRBJ2-1|9
ASSLLAEKF
>TRBV20-1|TRBJ1-5|14
SARDRGRHSNQPQH
>TRBV11-2|TRBJ1-2|13
ASSPETGFRYGYT
>TRBV28|TRBJ2-7|10
ASSLRRGGGY
>TRBV28|TRBJ1-1|13
ASSTGGSRLGEAF
>TRBV20-1|TRBJ2-1|13
SAGQTSGRGNEQF
>TRBV9|TRBJ2-1|15
ASSTRTSGRLFNEQF
>TRBV11-2|TRBJ2-3|14
ASSLSLAGGPATQY
>TRBV12-3/TRBV12-4|TRBJ1-6|13
ASSWVGGANSPLH
>TRBV9|TRBJ2-5|11
ASSAGTQETQY
>TRBV29-1|TRBJ2-3|11
SVAPQPTDTQY
>TRBV4-2|TRBJ2-5|14
ASSQGDSGDQETQY
>TRBV20-1|TRBJ2-7|15
SASPRTSGISSYEQY
>TRBV20-1|TRBJ2-7|13
SAPGGAGYWYEQY